The sequence of this T cell receptor (beta chain) was determined in a study of blood T cell repertoires in COVID-19. Looking at the study overall: The United States, Italy and Spain supplied acute and convalescent COVID-19 samples. T cells, B-cell-depleted T cells, or PBMCs provided the cDNA or gDNA that served as material.

Germline-derived CDR1 and CDR2 are LGHNA and YNFKEQ. The junction had 6 bases not matched to a gene; V was cut back by 2 bases and J by 4 bases. The CDR3 runs 15 residues. This table comes from immunoSEQ multiplex PCR, and its TCRdb copy is limited to in-frame clones, with some not included. The table has approximately 53,000 clones, roughly nine tenths seen once. The receptor was isolated from a woman of 80 years or more with acute or convalescent COVID-19. Input material: peripheral blood. The chain carries TRBV4-2 and TRBJ1-1, with 8 bases lining up with TRBD1. This chain's CDR3 is CASSQMDRVGTEAFF. The CDR3 DNA reads TGTGCCAGCAGCCAAATGGACAGGGTGGGCACTGAAGCTTTCTTT.